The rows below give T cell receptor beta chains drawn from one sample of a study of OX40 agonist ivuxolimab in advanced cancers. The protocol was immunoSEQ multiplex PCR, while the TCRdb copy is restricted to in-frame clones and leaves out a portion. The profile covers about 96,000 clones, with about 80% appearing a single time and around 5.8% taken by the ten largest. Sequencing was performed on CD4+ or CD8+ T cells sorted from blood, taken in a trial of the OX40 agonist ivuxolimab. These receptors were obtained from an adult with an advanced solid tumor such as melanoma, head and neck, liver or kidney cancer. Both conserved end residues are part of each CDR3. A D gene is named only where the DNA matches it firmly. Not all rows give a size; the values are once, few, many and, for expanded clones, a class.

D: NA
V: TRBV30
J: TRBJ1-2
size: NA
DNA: TGTGCCTGGAGTGTACTAAAACACCTAGTGCCCTATGGCTACACCTTC
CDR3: CAWSVLKHLVPYGYTF

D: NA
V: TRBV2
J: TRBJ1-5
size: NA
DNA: TGTGCCAGCAGTGAGGGCGGAGGCAGGTCTCAGCCCCAGCATTTT
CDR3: CASSEGGGRSQPQHF

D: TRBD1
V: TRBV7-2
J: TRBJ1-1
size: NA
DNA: TGTGCCAGCAGCATAACAGGGGTTACTGAAGCTTTCTTT
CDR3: CASSITGVTEAFF

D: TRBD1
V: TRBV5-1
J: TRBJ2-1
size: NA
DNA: TGCGCCAGCACGCTAAACCCCGACAGGGCTAATGAGCAGTTCTTC
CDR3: CASTLNPDRANEQFF

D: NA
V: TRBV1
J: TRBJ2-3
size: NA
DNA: TGCACCACTCCTAGCGGGAGGTTTGATACGCAGTATTTT
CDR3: CTTPSGRFDTQYF

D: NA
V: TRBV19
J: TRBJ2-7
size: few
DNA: TGTGCCAGTAGCGTTTCAGGGCCCTCCTACGAGCAGTACTTC
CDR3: CASSVSGPSYEQYF

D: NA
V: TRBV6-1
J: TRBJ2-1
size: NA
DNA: TGTGCCAGCAGTGAAGGGGAGCAGTTCTTC
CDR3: CASSEGEQFF

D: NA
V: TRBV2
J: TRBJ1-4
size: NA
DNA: TGTGCCAGCAGTGAAACAGGGCCGGGGTATGCAAAACTGTTTTTT
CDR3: CASSETGPGYAKLFF

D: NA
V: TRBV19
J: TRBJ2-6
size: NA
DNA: TGTGCCAGTAGTATGGGCCAGGGGGGTGGGGCCAACGTCCTGACTTTC
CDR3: CASSMGQGGGANVLTF

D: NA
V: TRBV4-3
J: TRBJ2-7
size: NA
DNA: TGCGCCAGCAGCCAAGACTCAGCTGGATGGTACGAGCAGTACTTC
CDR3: CASSQDSAGWYEQYF

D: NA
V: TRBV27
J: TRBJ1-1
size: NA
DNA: TGTGCCAGCAGTTTATCAACTACAGGGTCTGAAGCTTTCTTT
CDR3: CASSLSTTGSEAFF

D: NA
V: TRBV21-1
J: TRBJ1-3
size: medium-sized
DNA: TGTACTGGAAACACCATATATTTT
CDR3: CTGNTIYF

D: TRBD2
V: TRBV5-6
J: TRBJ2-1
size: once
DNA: TGTGCCACCAGCCCCAGGCCACTAGCGGGAGGGACTCTATACAATGAGCAGTTCTTC
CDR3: CATSPRPLAGGTLYNEQFF

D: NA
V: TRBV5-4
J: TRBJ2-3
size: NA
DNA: TGTGCCAGCAGTCGGACGGGTGGAGATACGCAGTATTTT
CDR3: CASSRTGGDTQYF

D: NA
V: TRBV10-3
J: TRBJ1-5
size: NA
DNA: TGTGCCATCAGTGTCACGGGGGGGAGCAATCAGCCCCAGCATTTT
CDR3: CAISVTGGSNQPQHF

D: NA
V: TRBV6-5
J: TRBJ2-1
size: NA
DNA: TGTGCCAGCAGCTCTGGACCGGGCAATGAGCAGTTCTTC
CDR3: CASSSGPGNEQFF

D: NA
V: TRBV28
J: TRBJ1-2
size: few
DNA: TGTGCCAGCAGTTCCGGTCCGAATGGTAATGGCTACACCTTC
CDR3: CASSSGPNGNGYTF

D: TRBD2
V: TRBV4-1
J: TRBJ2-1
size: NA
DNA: TGCGCCAGCAGCCAAATCGAGACTAGCGGGGTTTATCCTGAGCAGTTCTTC
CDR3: CASSQIETSGVYPEQFF

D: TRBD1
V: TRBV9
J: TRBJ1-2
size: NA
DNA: TGTGCCAGCAGCGTCAGTGGGGACCCGGACAGGGGGCTGGGGGGCTACACCTTC
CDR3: CASSVSGDPDRGLGGYTF

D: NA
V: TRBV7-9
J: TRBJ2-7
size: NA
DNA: TGTGCCAGCGCTGGGGGACGGCCGCCTCTTACCAGGGACGAGCAGTACTTC
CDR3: CASAGGRPPLTRDEQYF

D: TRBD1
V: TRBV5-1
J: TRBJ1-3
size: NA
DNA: TGCGCCAGCAGCGTGACAGGGAGTGCTGGAAACACCATATATTTT
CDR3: CASSVTGSAGNTIYF

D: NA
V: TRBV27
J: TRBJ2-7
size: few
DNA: TGTGCCAGTCGGGAACCCGACAGAGGAGGCGGGCAGTACTTC
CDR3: CASREPDRGGGQYF

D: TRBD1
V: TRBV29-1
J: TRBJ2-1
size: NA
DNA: TGCAGCGTTGCGGGACAGAGTAAAAATGAGCAGTTCTTC
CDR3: CSVAGQSKNEQFF

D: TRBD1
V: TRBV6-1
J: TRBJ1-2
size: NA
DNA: TGTGCCAGCAGTGGTTTGTCCGGGACAGATGGCTACACCTTC
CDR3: CASSGLSGTDGYTF